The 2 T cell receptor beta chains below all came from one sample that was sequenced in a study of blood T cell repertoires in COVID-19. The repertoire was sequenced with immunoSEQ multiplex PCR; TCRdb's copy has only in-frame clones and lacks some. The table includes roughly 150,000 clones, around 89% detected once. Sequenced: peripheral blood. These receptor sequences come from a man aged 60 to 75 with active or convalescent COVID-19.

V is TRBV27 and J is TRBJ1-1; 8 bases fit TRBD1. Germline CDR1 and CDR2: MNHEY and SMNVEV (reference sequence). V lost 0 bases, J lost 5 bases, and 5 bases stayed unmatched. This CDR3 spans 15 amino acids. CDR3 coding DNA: TGTGCCAGCAGTTTATCGGCAGGGGGCTCGACTGAAGCTTTCTTT. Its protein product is CASSLSAGGSTEAFF.

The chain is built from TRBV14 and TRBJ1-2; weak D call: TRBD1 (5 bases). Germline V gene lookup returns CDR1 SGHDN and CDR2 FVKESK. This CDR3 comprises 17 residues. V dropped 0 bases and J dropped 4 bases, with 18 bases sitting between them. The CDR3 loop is CASSQDGRVKSIYGYTF. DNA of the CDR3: TGTGCCAGCAGCCAAGACGGCAGGGTCAAAAGTATCTATGGCTACACCTTC.